The 27 T cell receptor beta chains below come from one sample, sequenced in a study of molecular identifiers for immune sequencing clone quantification listed by TCRdb under 2018. Library prep was done by PCR. Sequencing relied on an Illumina HiSeq 4000. TCRdb itself trimmed the public reads at Q25 with fastp, ran MiXCR and retained productive beta chains. For every CDR3 protein sequence, its rows merge into one entry that carries the most common genes and DNA. This sample lists hundreds of thousands of distinct CDR3 sequences; less than 20% were detected once. The biggest ten clones account for under 0.95% of the sample. The sequenced material came from naive CD8+ T cells from blood, with Jurkat cell RNA spiked in. Taken with the paper, the label for cell subset or site translates to: FACS-sorted CD8+CD4-CCR7+CD45RA+ naive T cells. These receptors all come from a human donor in good health. Some libraries in this study had Jurkat cell RNA spiked in.

This clonotype was counted many times. The chain links TRBV7-9 to TRBJ1-4; D not resolved. V lost 9 bases, J lost 6 bases, and 8 bases lay in between. Germline assignment: CDR1 SEHNR and CDR2 FQNEAQ (reference sequence). CDR3 length: 11 amino acids. The CDR3 coding sequence is TGTGCCAGTACTAAAGATGAAAAACTGTTTTTT. It translates to CASTKDEKLFF.

In this sample, this clonotype turned up many times. This rearrangement joins TRBV20-1 to TRBJ2-5, with 8 bases lining up with TRBD2. The trim removed 0 bases at V and 0 bases at J, leaving 9 bases unmatched. CDR1 DFQATT and CDR2 SNEGSKA come from the germline V gene (reference sequence). The CDR3 totals 17 residues. The CDR3 sequence is CSAREPGLGTYQETQYF. CDR3 bases: TGCAGTGCTAGAGAACCGGGACTAGGGACCTACCAAGAGACCCAGTACTTC.

The chain recombines TRBV14 with TRBJ1-3, with TRBD1 matching over 11 bases. Germline-derived CDR1 and CDR2 are SGHDN and FVKESK. With V trimmed by 1 base and J by 3 bases, 8 bases remained unmatched. The CDR3 is made up of 18 amino acids. The CDR3 DNA follows: TGTGCCAGCAGCCAAGCAAGGACAGGGGGCGCGAGTGGAAACACCATATATTTT. This codes for CASSQARTGGASGNTIYF.

The V and J genes are TRBV7-9 and TRBJ2-5; D ambiguous. Germline V lookup: CDR1 SEHNR, CDR2 FQNEAQ (reference sequence). Trimming pared 4 bases from V and 1 base from J, leaving 16 bases between. The CDR3 is 16 amino acids. The CDR3 here is CASSSNGEVSQETQYF. CDR3 in DNA: TGTGCCAGCAGCTCCAATGGTGAAGTTTCCCAAGAGACCCAGTACTTC.

Ten or more counts support this clonotype. This chain connects TRBV12-3 or TRBV12-4 to TRBJ2-5, with 11 bases lining up with TRBD1. The J segment lost 1 base and the V segment lost 4 bases, leaving 8 bases of the junction unmatched. The CDR3 runs 17 residues. CDR3 nucleotides: TGTGCCAGCAGTTCACCCGGGACAGGGGGATTCCAAGAGACCCAGTACTTC. It yields the protein CASSSPGTGGFQETQYF.

This clonotype has at least ten counts. The chain employs TRBV4-2 and TRBJ2-2; no clear D gene. The CDR3 is made up of 14 amino acids. V lost 5 bases and J lost 6, with 13 bases in between. Germline CDR1 and CDR2: LGHNA and YNFKEQ. The CDR3, as DNA: TGTGCCAGCAGCAGGGTAGCAGGCGCCGGGGAGCTGTTTTTT. This translates into CASSRVAGAGELFF.

This chain links TRBV12-3 or TRBV12-4 with TRBJ2-7; TRBD1 aligns across 8 bases. This CDR3 has 14 amino acids. Trimming at V came to 4 bases and at J to 2 bases, leaving 4 bases not matched to a gene. CDR3 in DNA: TGTGCCAGCAGTTACACGGACAGGGCCTACGAGCAGTACTTC. Translation gives CASSYTDRAYEQYF.

This clonotype was picked up many times. This chain uses TRBV20-1 with TRBJ2-7; 12 positions agree with TRBD2. Germline V lookup: CDR1 DFQATT, CDR2 SNEGSKA (reference sequence). Losses at the gene ends were 6 bases for V and 4 bases for J; bases not matched to a gene: 4. CDR3 length: 13 amino acids. CDR3: CSAWTSGAYEQYF. As DNA, the CDR3 is TGCAGTGCATGGACTAGCGGGGCTTACGAGCAGTACTTC.

About this clonotype itself: This may come from a read error, since a much larger clone is one base off. V usage is TRBV7-8 and J usage is TRBJ2-5, with a possible D match to TRBD1 (5 bases). CDR1 and CDR2 (germline): SGHVS, FQNEAQ. This CDR3 region has 13 residues. The DNA for the CDR3 is TGTGCCAGCAGCCGGTGGGGCGGAGAGGCCCAGTACTTC. Translation gives CASSRWGGEAQYF. Supplemented by reference TRBV7-8 and TRBJ2-5, the full variable domain reads GAGVSQSPRYKVAKRGQDVALRCDPISGHVSLFWYQQALGQGPEFLTYFQNEAQLDKSGLPSDRFFAERPEGSVSTLKIQRTQQEDSAVYLCASSRWGGEAQYFGPGTRLLVL.

To note about this clonotype: An end of the junction does not agree with germline; a read error may underlie this. The chain has TRBV12-3 or TRBV12-4 and TRBJ1-5; D call uncertain. This CDR3 comprises 19 residues. The chain's CDR3 is CASSLIPGLLGYSNQHQHF. The CDR3 region has the DNA TGTGCCAGCAGTTTAATTCCGGGTCTCCTTGGATATAGCAATCAGCACCAGCATTTT.

As for this clonotype: Relative to the germline gene, one junction end is altered; a read error may explain this. The rearrangement links TRBV19 to TRBJ2-1, with TRBD2 identical over 13 bases. CDR3 length equals 18 residues. In germline, CDR1 is LNHDA, CDR2 SQIVND (reference sequence). The CDR3 loop reads CASRPGTSGIFSDNEQFF. The DNA for the CDR3 is TGTGCCAGTAGGCCCGGGACTAGCGGGATCTTCTCCGACAATGAGCAGTTCTTC.

Comment on this clonotype: The CDR3 end shows no conserved phenylalanine or tryptophan, and so a read error is likely. This chain joins TRBV19 and TRBJ2-7; no definite D call. Germline V CDR1 and CDR2: LNHDA, SQIVND (reference sequence). The CDR3 runs 13 residues. V lost 4 bases and J 2 bases, leaving 9 bases between the germline ends. The CDR3 coding sequence is TGTGCCAGTAGTAGTGGCAGGACCTACGAGCAGTACCTC. Translation gives CASSSGRTYEQYL.

This chain joins TRBV4-3 and TRBJ2-7, with 8 bases lining up with TRBD2. The ends lost 0 bases at V and 0 bases at J; junction bases unmatched: 4. This CDR3 has 16 amino acids. Looked up from germline, CDR1 is LGHNA and CDR2 is YSLEER. The CDR3, as DNA: TGCGCCAGCAGCCAAGAAACCGGGGGGGTCTCCTACGAGCAGTACTTC. As protein: CASSQETGGVSYEQYF.

In its sample, this clonotype was seen a few times. J is TRBJ2-5 and V is TRBV7-6; TRBD1 might be the D (6 bases). Germline-derived CDR1 and CDR2 are SGHVS and FNYEAQ. Between the trimmed V and J ends, which lost 8 bases and 5 bases, there was a span of 12 bases. This CDR3 has 12 amino acids. The CDR3 nucleotides read TGTGCCAGCGGCAACAGGGCCGAGACCCAGTACTTC. Its protein product is CASGNRAETQYF.

The chain couples TRBV7-6 to TRBJ2-3; D is unresolved. Germline lookup yields CDR1 SGHVS and CDR2 FNYEAQ. The CDR3 contains 16 residues. Trimming removed 5 bases from V and 0 bases from J, with 15 bases in between. This chain's CDR3 is CASSSGMGFSTDTQYF. CDR3 coding DNA: TGTGCCAGCAGCAGTGGCATGGGGTTTAGCACAGATACGCAGTATTTT.

This chain connects TRBV9 to TRBJ2-1; no clear D. Per germline, CDR1 SGDLS and CDR2 YYNGEE. Trimming left V 0 bases short and J 1 base short, with 5 bases between. The length of the CDR3 is 14 residues. The CDR3 reads CASSVAASYNEQFF. The CDR3 DNA follows: TGTGCCAGCAGCGTAGCGGCTTCCTACAATGAGCAGTTCTTC.

The table lists this clonotype with a count of one. A much larger clone sits a single nucleotide away, making a read error possible. The V gene is TRBV30, the J gene TRBJ2-2; D unresolved. The germline V gene has CDR1 GTSNPN and CDR2 SVGIG (reference sequence). This CDR3 is 11 amino acids long. CDR3: CAWERTEELFF. The CDR3 nucleotides are TGTGCCTGGGAAAGGACCGAGGAGCTGTTTTTT.

The sample holds many counts of this clonotype. CDR3 in amino acids: CATSRVPGTSGFTDTQYF. CDR3 nucleotides: TGTGCCACCAGCAGAGTCCCTGGGACTAGCGGGTTCACAGATACGCAGTATTTT. The chain carries TRBV15 and TRBJ2-3, with 12 bases that match TRBD2. The CDR3 spans 18 residues. The germline CDR1 and CDR2 sequences are LNHNV and YYDKDF (reference sequence). Germline trimming cut 1 base from V and 2 bases from J; bases unmatched to any gene: 7.

The sample holds a few counts of this clonotype. The chain carries TRBV3-2 and TRBJ2-3; TRBD2 is taken as the D call from the table, unchecked against the DNA. TRBV3-2 corresponds to a pseudogene. This CDR3 comprises 20 residues. The CDR3 bases are TGTGCCAGCAGCCAAGGGGTTCCCTTGGGACTAGCGGGAGGAACAGATACGCAGTATTTT. Amino acids: CASSQGVPLGLAGGTDTQYF.

This clonotype has a count of ten or more. V and J are TRBV27 and TRBJ1-1; TRBD1 might be the D (5 bases). V was shortened by 8 bases and J by 7 bases, with 20 bases between the two germline ends. There are 14 residues in the CDR3. Germline V gene lookup returns CDR1 MNHEY and CDR2 SMNVEV (reference sequence). DNA for the CDR3: TGTGCCAGCGGGATGACAGCCGAAGTTATTGAAGCTTTCTTT. Residues: CASGMTAEVIEAFF.

This chain links TRBV6-5 with TRBJ1-3; D is possibly TRBD1 (6 bases). Trimming pared 4 bases from V and 2 bases from J, leaving 15 bases between. This CDR3 has 16 residues. Germline-derived CDR1 and CDR2 are MNHEY and SVGAGI. CDR3: CASSFEPGTTGNTIYF. The CDR3 region has the DNA TGTGCCAGCAGTTTTGAGCCCGGGACAACTGGAAACACCATATATTTT.

About this clonotype itself: A much bigger clone sits one base away, suggesting this may be a read error. Here the CDR3 DNA reads TGTGCCAGCGGTAGAGGGCCGGCCGAGCAGTACTTC. Its translation is CASGRGPAEQYF. This rearrangement joins TRBV6-2 or TRBV6-3 to TRBJ2-7; a weak D match, TRBD2 (5 bases). Deletions cut 8 bases from V and 6 bases from J, with 14 bases between. The germline CDR1 and CDR2 sequences are MNHEY and SVGEGT. The CDR3 is made up of 12 amino acids.

This clonotype was detected only a few times. This chain links TRBV12-5 with TRBJ2-7; no clear D gene. Trimming shortened V by 7 bases and J by 0 bases, and 4 bases separated the two germline ends. The CDR3 loop spans 11 amino acids. Germline CDR1 is LGHNT and CDR2 is FRNRAP. The CDR3 loop reads CASAGSYEQYF. The CDR3 nucleotides read TGTGCTAGTGCCGGCTCCTACGAGCAGTACTTC.

This chain joins TRBV20-1 and TRBJ2-7, with 8 bases matching TRBD2. Trimming removed 0 bases from V and 2 bases from J; junction bases left unmatched: 3. Germline V gene data show CDR1 as DFQATT and CDR2 as SNEGSKA (reference sequence). The CDR3 is made up of 14 amino acids. The CDR3 nucleotides are TGCAGTGCTAGAGACCGGGGGGGGGCCTACGAGCAGTACTTC. Translation gives CSARDRGGAYEQYF.

This chain links TRBV5-4 with TRBJ2-3, with D maybe TRBD1 (6 bases). V was pared by 2 bases and J by 6 bases, with 16 bases between. Germline values: CDR1 SGHNT, CDR2 YYREEE (reference sequence). CDR3 length equals 15 residues. The CDR3 protein is CASSFLGAGLDTQYF. The CDR3 nucleotides read TGTGCCAGCAGCTTCCTGGGGGCGGGCTTGGATACGCAGTATTTT.

Notes on this clonotype: It may be a read error: a sequence one base away is much more abundant. The J gene is TRBJ2-7, the V gene TRBV4-3; 9 bases line up with TRBD2. CDR1 and CDR2 (germline): LGHNA, YSLEER. The CDR3 totals 15 residues. Here the CDR3 DNA reads TGCGTCAGCAGCCAAGTAGTAGCGGGGGCCAACGAGCAGTACTTC. Its translation: CVSSQVVAGANEQYF.

This clonotype was detected a few times. This chain links TRBV4-3 with TRBJ2-5; 7 bases are shared with TRBD1. J lost 4 bases, V lost 3 bases, and 14 bases had no gene match. This CDR3 has 17 residues. Germline V CDR1 and CDR2: LGHNA, YSLEER. CDR3 in DNA: TGCGCCAGCAGCCAGGCTAAAGCCCGGGACAGCCGAGAGACCCAGTACTTC. Protein sequence: CASSQAKARDSRETQYF.